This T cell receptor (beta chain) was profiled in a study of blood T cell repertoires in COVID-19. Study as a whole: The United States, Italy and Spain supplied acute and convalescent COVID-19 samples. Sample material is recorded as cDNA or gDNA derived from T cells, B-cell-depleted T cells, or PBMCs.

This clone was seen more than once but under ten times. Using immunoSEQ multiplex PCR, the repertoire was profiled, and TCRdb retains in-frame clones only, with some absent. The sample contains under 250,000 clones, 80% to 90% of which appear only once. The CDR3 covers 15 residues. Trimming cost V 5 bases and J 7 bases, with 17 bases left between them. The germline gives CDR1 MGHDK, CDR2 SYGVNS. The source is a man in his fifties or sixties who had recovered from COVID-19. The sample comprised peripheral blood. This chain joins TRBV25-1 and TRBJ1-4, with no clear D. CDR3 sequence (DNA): TGTGCCAGCAGTAACTTAGAGGGTATCGGTGAAAAACTGTTTTTT. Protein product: CASSNLEGIGEKLFF.